This TCR beta chain was sequenced for a study of regulatory T cells in long-lasting Graves disease. Study-level results: Possibly, accuracy suffered from the small sample size.

Germline V CDR1 and CDR2: MNHEY, SMNVEV (reference sequence). The CDR3 is 16 residues long. V was cut by 7 bases and J by 2 bases, with 18 bases left in between. This clonotype came up many times. Its antigen is currently unknown. Building of the TCR beta libraries involved iRepertoire HTBI primers and Arm-PCR of CDR3 regions. TCRdb called the multiplex PCR reads again in MiXCR, with one record for every CDR3 protein. The sample consists of around 400,000 distinct CDR3 sequences, approximately 15% of them appearing once. Described time point: newly diagnosed GD, antithyroid drugs for less than 3 months. TCR sequences were obtained from RNA taken from PBMCs. The same sample was also used in a study of T cells in Graves' hyperthyroidism and ophthalmopathy. From that report: Diagnosis rested on symptoms, serum thyroxine and TRAb, thyroid ultrasound, and orbital computed tomography. The study used the HTBI primer set for a first-round RT-PCR of the TCR CDR3.

The chain links TRBV27 to TRBJ1-5; D unclear. Source: peripheral blood mononuclear cells (PBMCs), taken at new diagnosis, from a patient treated with antithyroid drugs. The clonotype was recovered from a woman aged 40 to 50 with Graves disease. CDR3 loop: CASTPQGSNRNQPQHF. The DNA of the CDR3 is TGTGCCAGCACCCCCCAAGGGTCGAACCGCAATCAGCCCCAGCATTTT.